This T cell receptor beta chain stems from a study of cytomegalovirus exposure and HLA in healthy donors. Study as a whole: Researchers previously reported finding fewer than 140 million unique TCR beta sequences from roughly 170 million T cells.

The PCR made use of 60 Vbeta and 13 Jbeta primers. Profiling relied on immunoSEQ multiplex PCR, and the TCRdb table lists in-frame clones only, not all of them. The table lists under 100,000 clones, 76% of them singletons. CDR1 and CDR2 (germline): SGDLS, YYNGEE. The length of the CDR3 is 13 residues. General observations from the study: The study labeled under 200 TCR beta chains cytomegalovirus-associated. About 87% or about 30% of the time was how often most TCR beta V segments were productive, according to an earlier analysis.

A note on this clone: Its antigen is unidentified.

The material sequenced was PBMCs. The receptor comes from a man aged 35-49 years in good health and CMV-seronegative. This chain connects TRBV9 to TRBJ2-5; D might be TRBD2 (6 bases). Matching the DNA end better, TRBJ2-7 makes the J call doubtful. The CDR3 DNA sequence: TGTGCCAGCAGGAGTAGCGGATCCTACGAGCAGTACTTC. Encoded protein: CASRSSGSYEQYF.